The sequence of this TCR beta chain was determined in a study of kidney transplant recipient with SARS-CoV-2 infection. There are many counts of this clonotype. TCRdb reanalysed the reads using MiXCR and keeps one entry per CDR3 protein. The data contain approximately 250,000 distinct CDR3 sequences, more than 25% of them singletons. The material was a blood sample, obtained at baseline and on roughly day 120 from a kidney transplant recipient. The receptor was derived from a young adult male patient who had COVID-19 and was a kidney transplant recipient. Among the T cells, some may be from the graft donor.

The CDR3 loop reads CASSQEIPISFSETQYF. The DNA for the CDR3 is TGTGCCAGCAGCCAAGAAATTCCCATTTCTTTCTCTGAGACCCAGTACTTC. This rearrangement joins TRBV3-1 to TRBJ2-5; D gene ambiguous. The CDR3 loop spans 17 amino acids. Germline V lookup: CDR1 LGHDT, CDR2 YNNKEL (reference sequence). The V end was cut by 0 bases, the J end by 5 bases, with 19 bases between.